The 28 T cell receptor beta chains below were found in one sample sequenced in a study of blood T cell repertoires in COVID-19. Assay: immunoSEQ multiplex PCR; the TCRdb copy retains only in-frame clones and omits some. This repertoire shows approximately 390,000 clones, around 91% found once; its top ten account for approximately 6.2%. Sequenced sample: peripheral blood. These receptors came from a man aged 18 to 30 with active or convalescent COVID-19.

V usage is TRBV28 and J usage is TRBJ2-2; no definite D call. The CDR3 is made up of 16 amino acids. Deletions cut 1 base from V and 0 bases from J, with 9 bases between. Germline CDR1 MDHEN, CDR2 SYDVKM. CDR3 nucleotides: TGTGCCAGCAGTTTATCGACAAACCCGAACACCGGGGAGCTGTTTTTT. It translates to CASSLSTNPNTGELFF.

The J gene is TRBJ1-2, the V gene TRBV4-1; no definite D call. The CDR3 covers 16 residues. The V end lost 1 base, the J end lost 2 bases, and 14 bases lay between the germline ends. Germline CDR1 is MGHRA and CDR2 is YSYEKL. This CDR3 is CASSQAGGFINYGYTF. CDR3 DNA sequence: TGCGCCAGCAGCCAAGCTGGAGGTTTCATAAACTATGGCTACACCTTC.

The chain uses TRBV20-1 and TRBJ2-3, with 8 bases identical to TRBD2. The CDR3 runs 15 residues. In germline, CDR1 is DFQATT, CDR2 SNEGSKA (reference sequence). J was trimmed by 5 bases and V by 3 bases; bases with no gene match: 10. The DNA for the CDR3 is TGCAGTGCTAGTAATCGGGCTAGCGGGCTAGATACGCAGTATTTT. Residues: CSASNRASGLDTQYF.

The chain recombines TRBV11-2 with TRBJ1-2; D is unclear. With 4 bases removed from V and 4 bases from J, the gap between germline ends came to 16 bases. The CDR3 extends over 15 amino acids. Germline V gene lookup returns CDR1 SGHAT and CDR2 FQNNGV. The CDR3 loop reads CASSSLGGYGYGYTF. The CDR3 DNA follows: TGTGCCAGCAGCTCTCTAGGAGGGTATGGCTATGGCTACACCTTC.

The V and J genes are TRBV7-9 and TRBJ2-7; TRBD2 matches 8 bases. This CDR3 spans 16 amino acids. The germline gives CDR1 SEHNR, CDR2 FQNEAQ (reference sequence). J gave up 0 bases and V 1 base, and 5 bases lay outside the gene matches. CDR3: CASSLGAGATSYEQYF. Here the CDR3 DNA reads TGTGCCAGCAGCTTAGGAGCGGGAGCTACCTCCTACGAGCAGTACTTC.

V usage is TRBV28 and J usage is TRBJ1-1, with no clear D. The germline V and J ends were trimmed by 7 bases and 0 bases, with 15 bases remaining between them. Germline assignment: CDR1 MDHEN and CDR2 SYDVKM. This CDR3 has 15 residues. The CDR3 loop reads CASNSGRSMNTEAFF. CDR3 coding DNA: TGTGCCAGCAATTCGGGGAGGTCCATGAACACTGAAGCTTTCTTT.

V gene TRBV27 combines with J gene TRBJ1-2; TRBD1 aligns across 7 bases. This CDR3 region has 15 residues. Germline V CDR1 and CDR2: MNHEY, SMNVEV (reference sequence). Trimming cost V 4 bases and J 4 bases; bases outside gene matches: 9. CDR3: CASSSRTGMGYGYTF. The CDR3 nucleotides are TGTGCCAGCAGTTCTAGGACAGGTATGGGCTATGGCTACACCTTC.

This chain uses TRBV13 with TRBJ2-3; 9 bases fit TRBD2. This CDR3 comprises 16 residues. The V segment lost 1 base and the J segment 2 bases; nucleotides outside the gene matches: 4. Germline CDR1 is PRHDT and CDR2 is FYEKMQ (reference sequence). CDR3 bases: TGTGCCAGCAGCTTAGTTTCTAGCGGGACCACAGATACGCAGTATTTT. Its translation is CASSLVSSGTTDTQYF.

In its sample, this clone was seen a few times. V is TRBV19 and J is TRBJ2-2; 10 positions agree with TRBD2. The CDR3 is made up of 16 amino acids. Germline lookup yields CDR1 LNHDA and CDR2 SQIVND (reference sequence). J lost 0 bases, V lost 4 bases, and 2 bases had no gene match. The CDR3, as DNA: TGTGCCAGTAGTAGAGGACTAGCGGCGAACACCGGGGAGCTGTTTTTT. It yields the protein CASSRGLAANTGELFF. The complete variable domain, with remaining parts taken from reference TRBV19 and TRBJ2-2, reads DGGITQSPKYLFRKEGQNVTLSCEQNLNHDAMYWYRQDPGQGLRLIYYSQIVNDFQKGDIAEGYSVSREKKESFPLTVTSAQKNPTAFYLCASSRGLAANTGELFFGEGSRLTVL.

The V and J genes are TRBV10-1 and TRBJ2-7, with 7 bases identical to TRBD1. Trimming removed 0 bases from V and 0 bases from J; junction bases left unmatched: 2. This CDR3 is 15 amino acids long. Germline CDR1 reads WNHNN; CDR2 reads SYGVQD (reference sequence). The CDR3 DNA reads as TGCGCCAGCAGTGAGTCGACAGGGAACTCCTACGAGCAGTACTTC. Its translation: CASSESTGNSYEQYF.

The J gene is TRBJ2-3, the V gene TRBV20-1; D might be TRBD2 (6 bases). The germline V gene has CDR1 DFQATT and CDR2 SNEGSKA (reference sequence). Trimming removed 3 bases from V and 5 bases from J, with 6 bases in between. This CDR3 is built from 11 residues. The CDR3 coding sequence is TGCAGTGCTAGCGGGGGAGATACGCAGTATTTT. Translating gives CSASGGDTQYF.

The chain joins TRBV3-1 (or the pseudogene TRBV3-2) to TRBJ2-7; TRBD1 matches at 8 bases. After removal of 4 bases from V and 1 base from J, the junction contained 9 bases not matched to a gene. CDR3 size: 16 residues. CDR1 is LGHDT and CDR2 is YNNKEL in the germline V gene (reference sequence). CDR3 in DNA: TGTGCCAGCAGCCGCCATGGGGGACAGGATTCCTACGAGCAGTACTTC. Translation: CASSRHGGQDSYEQYF.

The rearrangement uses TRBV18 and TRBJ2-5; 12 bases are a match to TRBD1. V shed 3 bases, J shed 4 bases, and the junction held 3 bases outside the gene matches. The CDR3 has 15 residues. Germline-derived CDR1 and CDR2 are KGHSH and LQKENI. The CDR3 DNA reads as TGTGCCAGCTCACCGGGACAGGGGGCCGGAGAGACCCAGTACTTC. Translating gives CASSPGQGAGETQYF. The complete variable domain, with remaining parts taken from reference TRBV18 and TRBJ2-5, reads NAGVMQNPRHLVRRRGQEARLRCSPMKGHSHVYWYRQLPEEGLKFMVYLQKENIIDESGMPKERFSAEFPKEGPSILRIQQVVRGDSAAYFCASSPGQGAGETQYFGPGTRLLVL.

The DNA of the CDR3 is TGTGCCAGCAGTTTAGGGGCGGGAGCATACACCGGGGAGCTGTTTTTT. As protein: CASSLGAGAYTGELFF. The chain couples TRBV28 to TRBJ2-2; the match to TRBD2 covers 7 bases. Germline V gene data show CDR1 as MDHEN and CDR2 as SYDVKM. The CDR3 spans 16 residues. V gave up 2 bases and J gave up 3 bases; unmatched junction bases: 6.

CDR3 protein: CASSTGGNQPQHF. The DNA of the CDR3 is TGTGCCAGCAGTACAGGAGGCAATCAGCCCCAGCATTTT. The rearrangement joins TRBV12-3 or TRBV12-4 to TRBJ1-5, with D possibly being TRBD1 (5 bases). CDR3 size: 13 residues. With 5 bases removed from V and 2 bases from J, the gap between germline ends came to 7 bases.

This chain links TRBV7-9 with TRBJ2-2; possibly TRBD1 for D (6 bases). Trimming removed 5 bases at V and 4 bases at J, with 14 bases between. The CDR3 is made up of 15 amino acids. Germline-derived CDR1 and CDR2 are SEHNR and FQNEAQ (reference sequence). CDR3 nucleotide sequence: TGTGCCAGCAGCCCACAGGGACGTCCCACCGGGGAGCTGTTTTTT. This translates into CASSPQGRPTGELFF.

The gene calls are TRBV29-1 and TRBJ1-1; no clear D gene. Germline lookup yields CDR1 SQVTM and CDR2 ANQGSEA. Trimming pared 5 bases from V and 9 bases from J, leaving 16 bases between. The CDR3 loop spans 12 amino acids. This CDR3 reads CSVRDSGSQAFF. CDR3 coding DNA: TGCAGCGTTCGCGATTCTGGGAGCCAAGCTTTCTTT.

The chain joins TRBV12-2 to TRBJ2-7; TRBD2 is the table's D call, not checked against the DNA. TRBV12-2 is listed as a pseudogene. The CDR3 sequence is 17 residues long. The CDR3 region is CASRLAPGIGSDYEQYF. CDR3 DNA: TGTGCAAGTCGCTTAGCGCCAGGTATAGGGAGCGACTACGAGCAGTACTTC.

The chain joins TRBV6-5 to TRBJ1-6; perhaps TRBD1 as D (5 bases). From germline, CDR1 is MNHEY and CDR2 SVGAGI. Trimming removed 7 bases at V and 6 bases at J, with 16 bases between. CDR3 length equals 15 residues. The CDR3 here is CASTNEPGLNSPLHF. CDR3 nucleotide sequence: TGTGCCAGCACTAATGAACCGGGACTTAATTCACCCCTCCACTTT.

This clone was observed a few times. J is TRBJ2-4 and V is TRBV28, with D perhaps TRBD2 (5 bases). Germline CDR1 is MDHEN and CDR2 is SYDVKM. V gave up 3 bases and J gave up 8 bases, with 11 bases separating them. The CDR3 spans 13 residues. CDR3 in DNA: TGTGCCAGCAGTTTCGGACTCTTGGACATTCAGTACTTC. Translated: CASSFGLLDIQYF.

CDR3 region: CASGDSNQPQHF. The CDR3 DNA sequence: TGTGCCAGCGGAGATAGCAATCAGCCCCAGCATTTT. This chain uses TRBV12-3 or TRBV12-4 with TRBJ1-5; D ambiguous. This CDR3 contains 12 residues. Trimming cost V 8 bases and J 0 bases, with 5 bases left between them.

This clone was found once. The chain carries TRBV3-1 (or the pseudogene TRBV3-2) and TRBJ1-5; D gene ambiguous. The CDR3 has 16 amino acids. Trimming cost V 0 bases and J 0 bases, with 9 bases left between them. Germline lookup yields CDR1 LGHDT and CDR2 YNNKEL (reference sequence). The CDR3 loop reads CASSQEETYSNQPQHF. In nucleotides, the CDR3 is TGTGCCAGCAGCCAAGAAGAGACTTATAGCAATCAGCCCCAGCATTTT.

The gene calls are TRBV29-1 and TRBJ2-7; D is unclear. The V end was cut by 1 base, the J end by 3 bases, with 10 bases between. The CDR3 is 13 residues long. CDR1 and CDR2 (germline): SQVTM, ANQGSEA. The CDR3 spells CSVEGARSYEQYF. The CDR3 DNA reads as TGCAGCGTTGAAGGGGCGCGTAGCTACGAGCAGTACTTC.

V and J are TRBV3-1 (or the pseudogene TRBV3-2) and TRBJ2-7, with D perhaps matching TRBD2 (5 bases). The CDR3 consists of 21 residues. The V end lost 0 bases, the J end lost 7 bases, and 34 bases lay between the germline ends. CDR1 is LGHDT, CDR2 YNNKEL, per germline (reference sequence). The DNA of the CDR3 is TGTGCCAGCAGCCAAGAGCACCCCTTTTTGCTGGGAGCACCCAGTTCAAGGGAGCAGTACTTC. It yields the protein CASSQEHPFLLGAPSSREQYF.

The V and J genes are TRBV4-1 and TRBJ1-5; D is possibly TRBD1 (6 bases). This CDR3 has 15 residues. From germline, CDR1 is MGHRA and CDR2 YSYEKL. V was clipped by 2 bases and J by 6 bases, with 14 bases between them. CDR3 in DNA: TGCGCCAGCAGCCAAACTTACAGGGTCGGTCAGCCCCAGCATTTT. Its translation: CASSQTYRVGQPQHF.

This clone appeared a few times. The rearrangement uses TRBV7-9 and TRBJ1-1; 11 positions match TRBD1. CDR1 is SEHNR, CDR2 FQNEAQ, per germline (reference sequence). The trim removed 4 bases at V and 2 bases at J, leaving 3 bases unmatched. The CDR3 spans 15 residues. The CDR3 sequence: CASSSGQGANTEAFF. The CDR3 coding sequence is TGTGCCAGCAGCTCCGGACAGGGGGCAAACACTGAAGCTTTCTTT.

In DNA, the CDR3 is TGTGCCAGCAGCCCAGGGGGGGGACAGGGGTCGTACGAGCAGTACTTC. Residues: CASSPGGGQGSYEQYF. The chain has TRBV7-2 and TRBJ2-7, with 10 bases matching TRBD1. There are 16 residues in the CDR3. V lost 5 bases and J lost 4; bases outside the gene matches: 11. Looked up from germline, CDR1 is SGHTA and CDR2 is FQGNSA.

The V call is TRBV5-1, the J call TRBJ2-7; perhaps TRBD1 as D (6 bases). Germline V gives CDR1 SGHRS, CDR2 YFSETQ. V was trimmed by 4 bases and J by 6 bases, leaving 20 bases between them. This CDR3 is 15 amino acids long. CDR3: CASSASPTGSTEQYF. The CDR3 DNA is TGCGCCAGCAGCGCCTCTCCTACAGGGTCTACCGAGCAGTACTTC.